This T cell receptor (beta chain) was identified in a study of molecular identifiers for immune sequencing clone quantification. Study summary: In replicates, RNA from around 20,000 or 100,000 naive CD8 cells was divided five ways and four parts were sequenced.

This clonotype was seen ten or more times. The target antigen is unknown. TCRdb re-analysed the PCR reads in MiXCR, keeping a single row per CDR3 protein. The sample holds some 650,000 distinct CDR3 sequences, nearly 20% seen once. Study-wide results and limits: Over 99% of effector molecules, yet under 1% of naive-cell molecules, were held by clones above 20 RNA copies. For highly expanded clones, sizes could be underestimated when identical TCR molecules share a barcode. Roughly 950,000 naive cells reportedly did not prevent detection of spiked Jurkat TCR RNA from one cell.

The CDR3 sequence is 16 residues long. Germline trimming cut 8 bases from V and 8 bases from J; bases unmatched to any gene: 16. In germline, CDR1 is SGHDN, CDR2 FVKESK. This receptor was identified in a human donor in good health. Some libraries in this study had Jurkat cell RNA spiked in. The V call is TRBV14, the J call TRBJ2-1, with TRBD2 matching 9 bases. The specimen was naive CD8+ T cells from blood, with Jurkat cell RNA spiked in. As for subset: FACS-sorted CD8+CD4-CCR7+CD45RA+ naive T cells. The chain's CDR3 is CASSPGPSGAPYEQFF. The CDR3 DNA follows: TGTGCCAGCTCGCCCGGCCCTAGCGGGGCCCCCTATGAGCAGTTCTTC.